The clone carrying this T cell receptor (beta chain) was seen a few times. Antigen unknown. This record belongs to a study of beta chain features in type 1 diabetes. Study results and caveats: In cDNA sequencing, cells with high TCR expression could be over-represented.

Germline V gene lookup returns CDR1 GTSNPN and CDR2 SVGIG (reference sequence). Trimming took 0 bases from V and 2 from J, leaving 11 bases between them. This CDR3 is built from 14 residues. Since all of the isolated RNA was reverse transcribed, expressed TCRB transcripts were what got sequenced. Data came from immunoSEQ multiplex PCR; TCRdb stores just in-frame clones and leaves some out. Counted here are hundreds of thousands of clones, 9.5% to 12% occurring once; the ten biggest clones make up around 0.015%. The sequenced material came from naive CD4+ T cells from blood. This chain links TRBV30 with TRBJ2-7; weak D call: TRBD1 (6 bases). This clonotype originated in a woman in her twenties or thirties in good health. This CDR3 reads CAWSVGGRAYEQYF. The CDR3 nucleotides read TGTGCCTGGAGTGTAGGGGGTCGGGCCTACGAGCAGTACTTC.